Given below is one TCR beta chain in context. Its antigen is unidentified. The sample originates from a study of shared clonotypes between healthy human individuals. Study results and limitations: Large depth notwithstanding, sorted-subset sequencing proved incomplete by rarefaction.

TCRdb's copy holds only in-frame clones and misses some; the assay was immunoSEQ multiplex PCR. The repertoire includes some 89,000 clones, roughly two thirds of them detected once, and less than 55% sits in the top ten. The CDR3 is 15 amino acids. Deletions cut 0 bases from V and 8 bases from J, with 13 bases between. Germline values: CDR1 ENHRY, CDR2 SYGVKD. This chain uses TRBV10-3 with TRBJ1-4; D perhaps matches TRBD1 (6 bases). The receptor was isolated from a man aged 25-40 years in good health. What was sequenced was memory CD8+ T cells sorted from blood. Subset defined: CD45RO+ cells pooled with CCR7-negative TemRA cells. As DNA, the CDR3 is TGTGCCATCAGTGAGTCGAGGCAGGGGAGCGAAAAACTGTTTTTT. It encodes CAISESRQGSEKLFF.